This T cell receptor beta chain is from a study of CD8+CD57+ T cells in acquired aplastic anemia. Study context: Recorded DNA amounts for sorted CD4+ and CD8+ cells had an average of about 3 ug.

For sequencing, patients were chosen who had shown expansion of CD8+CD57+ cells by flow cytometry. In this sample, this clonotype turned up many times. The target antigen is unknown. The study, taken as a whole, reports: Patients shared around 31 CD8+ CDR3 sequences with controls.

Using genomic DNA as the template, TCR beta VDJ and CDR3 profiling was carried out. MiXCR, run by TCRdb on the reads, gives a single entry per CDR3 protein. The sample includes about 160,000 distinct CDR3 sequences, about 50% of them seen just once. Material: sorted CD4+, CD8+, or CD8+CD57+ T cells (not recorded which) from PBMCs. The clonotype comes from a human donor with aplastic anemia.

The CDR3 region is CASRLAQEQFF. As DNA, the CDR3 is TGTGCCAGCCGGCTAGCCCAGGAGCAGTTCTTC. The chain has TRBV12-3 or TRBV12-4 and TRBJ2-1; D possibly corresponds to TRBD2 (5 bases). Trimming shortened V by 8 bases and J by 10 bases, and 12 bases separated the two germline ends. The CDR3 has 11 amino acids.